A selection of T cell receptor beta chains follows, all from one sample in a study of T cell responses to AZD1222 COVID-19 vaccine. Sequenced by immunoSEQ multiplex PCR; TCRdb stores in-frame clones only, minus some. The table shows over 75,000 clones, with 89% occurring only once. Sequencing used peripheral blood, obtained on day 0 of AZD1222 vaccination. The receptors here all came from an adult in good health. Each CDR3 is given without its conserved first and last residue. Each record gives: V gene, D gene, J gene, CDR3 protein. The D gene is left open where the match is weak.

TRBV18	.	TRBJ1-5	ASSPGSSNQPQH
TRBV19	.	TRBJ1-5	ASSILGDQPQH
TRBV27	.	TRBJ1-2	ASSFRVGDYGYT
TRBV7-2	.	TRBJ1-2	ASSPALRGGYT
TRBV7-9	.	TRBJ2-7	ASSIIYEQY
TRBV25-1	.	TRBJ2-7	ASESGYEQY
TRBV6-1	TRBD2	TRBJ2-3	ASSGVRLAGGRVLPNTQY
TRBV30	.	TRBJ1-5	AWNRDFNQPQH
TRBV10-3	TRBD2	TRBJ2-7	AISTTSGGAREQY
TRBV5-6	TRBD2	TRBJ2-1	ASSPGTSGRWEQF
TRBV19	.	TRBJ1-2	ASSAVGATNYGYT
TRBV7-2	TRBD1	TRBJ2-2	ASETGSNTGELF
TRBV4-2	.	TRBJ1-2	ASSQAVGTNYGYT
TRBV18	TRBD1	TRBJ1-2	ASSPRPGTGPTNYGYT
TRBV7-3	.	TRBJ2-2	ASSLTGASVRTGELF
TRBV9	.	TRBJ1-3	ASSVATGASGNTIY
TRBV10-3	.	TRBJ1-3	AILPENTIY
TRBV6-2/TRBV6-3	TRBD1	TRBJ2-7	ASSSTDRGQIEQY
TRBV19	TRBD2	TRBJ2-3	ASSPLAGGPISDTQY
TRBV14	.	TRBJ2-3	ASSQTETTDTQY
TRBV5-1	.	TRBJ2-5	ASSLVPGETQY
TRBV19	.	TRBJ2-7	ASSIWGGLEQY
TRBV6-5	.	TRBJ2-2	ASSWGGGPTTGELF
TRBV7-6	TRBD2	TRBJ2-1	ASSLVGLASNEQF
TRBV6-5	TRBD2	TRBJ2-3	ASKASGVTDTQY
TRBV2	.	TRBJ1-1	ASTSRRSGTEAF
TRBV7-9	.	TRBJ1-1	ASSLATGRETEAF
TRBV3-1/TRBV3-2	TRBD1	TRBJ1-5	ASSQYTGGNQPQH
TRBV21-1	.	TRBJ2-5	ASSKSTETQY
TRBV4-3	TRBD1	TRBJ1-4	ASSQTGTGYEKLF
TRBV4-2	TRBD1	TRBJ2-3	ASSQVPGSRDRGSDTQY
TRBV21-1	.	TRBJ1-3	ASSKFVQNSGNTIY